A single sample is the source of the 21 T cell receptor beta chains below, sequenced in a study of blood T cell repertoires in COVID-19. Only in-frame clones appear in the TCRdb table, and some are missing; sequencing was by immunoSEQ multiplex PCR. Here the sample spans about 27,000 clones, about 80% being singletons. The sequenced sample consisted of peripheral blood. These receptors were collected from a man in his 70s with active COVID-19.

The rearrangement links TRBV30 to TRBJ1-5; 7 positions agree with TRBD1. Germline V gene lookup returns CDR1 GTSNPN and CDR2 SVGIG (reference sequence). The CDR3 loop spans 14 amino acids. V lost 6 bases to trimming and J lost 3 bases; unmatched junction nucleotides: 8. The CDR3 sequence: CACSRDSNNQPQHF. CDR3 sequence (DNA): TGTGCCTGCTCCCGGGACAGTAACAATCAGCCCCAGCATTTT.

This clone appeared a few times. The chain combines TRBV24-1 with TRBJ2-1; D is unresolved. The ends were cut back, 9 bases at V and 6 bases at J, with 20 bases in the middle. CDR1 is KGHDR, CDR2 SFDVKD, per germline. The CDR3 extends over 15 amino acids. The CDR3 DNA reads TGTGCCACCGAATCGGGTGTGAGGAACGGCAATGAGCAGTTCTTC. Translation gives CATESGVRNGNEQFF.

The chain recombines TRBV27 with TRBJ1-5; D unresolved. The CDR3 extends over 16 amino acids. Germline-derived CDR1 and CDR2 are MNHEY and SMNVEV (reference sequence). The V and J ends lost 4 bases and 0 bases respectively, with 13 bases between them. The CDR3 DNA reads TGTGCCAGCAGTTCACGGACTGGTTATAGCAATCAGCCCCAGCATTTT. It encodes CASSSRTGYSNQPQHF.

This chain connects TRBV4-2 to TRBJ1-1; D not resolved. Germline V gives CDR1 LGHNA, CDR2 YNFKEQ. This CDR3 spans 13 amino acids. V dropped 4 bases and J dropped 11 bases, with 17 bases sitting between them. CDR3 residues: CASSPFAIFGAFF. The DNA of the CDR3 is TGTGCCAGCAGCCCATTCGCCATTTTTGGCGCTTTCTTT.

This chain joins TRBV27 and TRBJ2-1; 7 bases agree with TRBD2. V shed 10 bases and J 10 bases; nucleotides not matched to a gene: 10. The germline CDR1 and CDR2 sequences are MNHEY and SMNVEV (reference sequence). The CDR3 loop spans 12 amino acids. The CDR3 protein is CATRREGREQFF. The CDR3 coding sequence is TGTGCCACTCGAAGGGAGGGACGGGAGCAGTTCTTC.

The chain couples TRBV7-2 to TRBJ2-7; TRBD2 aligns across 11 bases. Germline V gene sequence: CDR1 SGHTA, CDR2 FQGNSA. The trim removed 5 bases at V and 0 bases at J, leaving 3 bases unmatched. The length of the CDR3 is 15 residues. The CDR3 nucleotides read TGTGCCAGCAGCCTGACTAGCGGGGCCTCCTACGAGCAGTACTTC. Protein sequence: CASSLTSGASYEQYF.

The chain has TRBV19 and TRBJ1-1; 7 nucleotides match TRBD1. CDR1 is LNHDA, CDR2 SQIVND, per germline (reference sequence). J lost 7 bases, V lost 6 bases, and 5 bases had no gene match. The CDR3 has 12 amino acids. CDR3 protein: CASRAQGYEAFF. The CDR3 region has the DNA TGTGCCAGTAGGGCACAGGGGTATGAAGCTTTCTTT. The whole variable domain, remainder taken from reference TRBV19 and TRBJ1-1, is DGGITQSPKYLFRKEGQNVTLSCEQNLNHDAMYWYRQDPGQGLRLIYYSQIVNDFQKGDIAEGYSVSREKKESFPLTVTSAQKNPTAFYLCASRAQGYEAFFGQGTRLTVV.

The chain joins TRBV5-6 to TRBJ2-7; 9 nucleotides align to TRBD1. V trimming: 0 bases; J trimming: 1 base; junction bases outside the gene matches: 2. CDR1 SGHDT and CDR2 YYEEEE come from the germline V gene. CDR3 length: 15 residues. CDR3 region: CASSLVGTGSYEQYF. The CDR3 DNA sequence: TGTGCCAGCAGCTTGGTTGGGACAGGGTCCTACGAGCAGTACTTC.

The CDR3 nucleotides read TGTGCCTGGAGTTTGATAGCCGTAGATGGTAAAGCTTTCTTT. This codes for CAWSLIAVDGKAFF. The chain employs TRBV30 and TRBJ1-1; no firm D call. Trimming removed 2 bases from V and 9 bases from J, with 19 bases in between. In germline, CDR1 is GTSNPN, CDR2 SVGIG (reference sequence). This CDR3 has 14 amino acids. The full variable domain, its missing parts supplied by reference TRBV30 and TRBJ1-1, is SQTIHQWPATLVQPVGSPLSLECTVEGTSNPNLYWYRQAAGRGLQLLFYSVGIGQISSEVPQNLSASRPQDRQFILSSKKLLLSDSGFYLCAWSLIAVDGKAFFGQGTRLTVV.

In this sample, this clone turned up once. The chain recombines TRBV27 with TRBJ1-6, with D uncertain. The germline V gene encodes CDR1 MNHEY and CDR2 SMNVEV (reference sequence). Trimming took 3 bases from V and 6 from J, leaving 12 bases between them. The CDR3 is made up of 15 amino acids. The CDR3 is CASSFFSPPNSPLHF. CDR3 bases: TGTGCCAGCAGTTTTTTTAGCCCGCCTAATTCACCCCTCCACTTT.

This rearrangement joins TRBV6-5 to TRBJ2-4; D not resolved. V lost 0 bases and J lost 3, with 9 bases in between. Germline V gene data show CDR1 as MNHEY and CDR2 as SVGAGI. There are 15 residues in the CDR3. Written as DNA, the CDR3 is TGTGCCAGCAGTTACTCGATGTGGAGCAAAAACATTCAGTACTTC. As protein: CASSYSMWSKNIQYF.

The V gene is TRBV30, the J gene TRBJ1-3, with D unresolved. Germline CDR1 GTSNPN, CDR2 SVGIG (reference sequence). This CDR3 is built from 14 residues. V was shortened by 0 bases and J by 4 bases, with 10 bases between the two germline ends. The CDR3 is CAWSVGHSGNTIYF. In nucleotides, the CDR3 is TGTGCCTGGAGTGTTGGGCATTCGGGAAACACCATATATTTT.

The chain recombines TRBV30 with TRBJ2-1, with 9 bases lining up with TRBD2. This CDR3 has 14 amino acids. With V trimmed by 8 bases and J by 7 bases, 12 bases remained unmatched. Germline V gene sequence: CDR1 GTSNPN, CDR2 SVGIG (reference sequence). The CDR3 sequence is CAGIGLASWNEQFF. Here the CDR3 DNA reads TGTGCCGGGATAGGACTAGCGAGTTGGAATGAGCAGTTCTTC. Full variable domain (missing parts from reference TRBV30 and TRBJ2-1): SQTIHQWPATLVQPVGSPLSLECTVEGTSNPNLYWYRQAAGRGLQLLFYSVGIGQISSEVPQNLSASRPQDRQFILSSKKLLLSDSGFYLCAGIGLASWNEQFFGPGTRLTVL.

Notes on this clone: Other DNA variants within this sample encode the same CDR3. The J gene is TRBJ1-3, the V gene TRBV4-1, with a possible D match to TRBD1 (5 bases). The ends were cut back, 0 bases at V and 2 bases at J, with 8 bases in the middle. This CDR3 has 15 residues. The germline V gene encodes CDR1 MGHRA and CDR2 YSYEKL. The CDR3, as DNA: TGCGCCAGCAGCCAAGACAGGGAAGCTGGAAACACCATATATTTT. Translation gives CASSQDREAGNTIYF.

This chain links TRBV7-2 with TRBJ2-5; 7 positions agree with TRBD1. Germline CDR1 SGHTA, CDR2 FQGNSA. The CDR3 covers 15 residues. Trimming removed 3 bases from V and 5 bases from J; junction bases left unmatched: 9. The chain's CDR3 is CASSFLGQAAETQYF. The CDR3 nucleotides read TGTGCCAGCAGCTTCCTTGGACAGGCCGCGGAGACCCAGTACTTC.

The V and J genes are TRBV3-1 (or the pseudogene TRBV3-2) and TRBJ2-1, with TRBD2 identical over 9 bases. CDR1 is LGHDT and CDR2 is YNNKEL in the germline V gene (reference sequence). J was trimmed by 6 bases and V by 3 bases; bases with no gene match: 6. The CDR3 length is 15 residues. CDR3 sequence (DNA): TGTGCCAGCAGCCAGACTAGCGGCAAGATCAATGAGCAGTTCTTC. This translates into CASSQTSGKINEQFF.

The chain uses TRBV3-1 (or the pseudogene TRBV3-2) and TRBJ2-1; D is possibly TRBD1 (5 bases). Trimming pared 1 base from V and 0 bases from J, leaving 10 bases between. The CDR3 contains 16 residues. In germline, CDR1 is LGHDT, CDR2 YNNKEL (reference sequence). Here the CDR3 DNA reads TGTGCCAGCAGCCAAGCAACAGGAAGCTCCTACAATGAGCAGTTCTTC. Its protein is CASSQATGSSYNEQFF.

The V gene is TRBV6-5, the J gene TRBJ1-3, with 7 bases fitting TRBD1. The junction had 6 bases not matched to a gene; V was cut back by 7 bases and J by 0 bases. The CDR3 is 15 residues long. Germline V gene data show CDR1 as MNHEY and CDR2 as SVGAGI. In DNA form, the CDR3 reads TGTGCCAGCACAAGGACAGGATCCTCTGGAAACACCATATATTTT. Protein sequence: CASTRTGSSGNTIYF.

This chain joins TRBV5-6 and TRBJ1-1; 7 bases map to TRBD1. CDR1 and CDR2 from the germline V gene are SGHDT and YYEEEE. J lost 4 bases, V lost 0 bases, and 9 bases had no gene match. The length of the CDR3 is 16 residues. This CDR3 reads CASSLARGSWSTEAFF. The CDR3 coding sequence is TGTGCCAGCAGCTTGGCCAGGGGGTCTTGGTCCACTGAAGCTTTCTTT. The full variable domain, with the rest looked up from reference TRBV5-6 and TRBJ1-1, is DAGVTQSPTHLIKTRGQQVTLRCSPKSGHDTVSWYQQALGQGPQFIFQYYEEEERQRGNFPDRFSGHQFPNYSSELNVNALLLGDSALYLCASSLARGSWSTEAFFGQGTRLTVV.

The chain carries TRBV3-1 (or the pseudogene TRBV3-2) and TRBJ2-5; D may be TRBD2 (8 bases). The CDR3 loop spans 17 amino acids. CDR1 is LGHDT, CDR2 YNNKEL, per germline (reference sequence). Trimming removed 4 bases at V and 4 bases at J, with 22 bases between. CDR3 amino acids: CASSPRGTAGDRETQYF. The CDR3 DNA sequence: TGTGCCAGCAGCCCACGAGGGACAGCGGGGGACCGAGAGACCCAGTACTTC.

This sequence joins TRBV7-9 and TRBJ2-1; perhaps TRBD2 as D (7 bases). This CDR3 spans 13 amino acids. Trimming left V 10 bases short and J 3 bases short, with 13 bases between. Germline CDR1 is SEHNR and CDR2 is FQNEAQ (reference sequence). DNA for the CDR3: TGTGCCACCACTAGGGGGGGCTACAATGAGCAGTTCTTC. This sequence encodes CATTRGGYNEQFF.